This TCR beta chain comes out of a study of naive and memory T cell subsets. Study findings and constraints: Possibly reflecting memory cells re-expressing CD45RA, a few larger clonotypes occurred in naive repertoires, especially CD8. In naive cells, over 95% of TCR sequences were seen only once.

Two oligonucleotides, mixed equimolar, formed the beta constant-region primer covering TRBC1 and TRBC2. Four rounds of PCR amplified the ligated cDNA using nested alpha and beta constant-region primers plus SP2. Each CDR3 protein is one row after TCRdb ran MiXCR on the UMI-ligation and nested PCR reads. The sample carries some 150,000 distinct CDR3 sequences, 17% recorded once. CD4+ T cell IFNgamma after overnight CMV lysate exposure gave donor CMV status. This clonotype was seen a few times. Its target is not known. This sequence originates from a human donor in good health. Sequencing used naive CD4+ T cells from blood.

The CDR3 region is CASGPWRLQGRAVEQFF. The CDR3 DNA reads TGTGCTAGTGGTCCCTGGAGATTGCAGGGGCGCGCGGTAGAGCAGTTCTTC. The chain recombines TRBV12-5 with TRBJ2-1; a possible D gene is TRBD1 (6 bases). The CDR3 loop spans 17 amino acids. CDR1 and CDR2 from the germline V gene are LGHNT and FRNRAP. Trimming left V 5 bases short and J 10 bases short, with 27 bases between.